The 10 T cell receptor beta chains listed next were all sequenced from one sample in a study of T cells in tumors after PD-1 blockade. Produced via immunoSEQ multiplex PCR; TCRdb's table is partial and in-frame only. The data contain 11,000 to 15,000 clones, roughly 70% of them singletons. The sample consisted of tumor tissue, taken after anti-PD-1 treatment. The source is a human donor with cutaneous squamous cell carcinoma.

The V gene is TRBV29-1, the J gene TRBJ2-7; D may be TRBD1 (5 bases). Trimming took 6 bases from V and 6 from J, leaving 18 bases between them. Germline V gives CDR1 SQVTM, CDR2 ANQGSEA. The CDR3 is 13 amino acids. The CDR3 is CSVTTQGIVEQYF. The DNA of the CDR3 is TGCAGCGTCACTACTCAGGGTATTGTCGAGCAGTACTTC.

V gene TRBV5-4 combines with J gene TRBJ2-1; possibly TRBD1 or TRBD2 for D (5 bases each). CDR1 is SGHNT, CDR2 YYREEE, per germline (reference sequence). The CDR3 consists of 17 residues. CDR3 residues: CAAAWSVEECPGHEQFF. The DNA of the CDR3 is TGTGCAGCAGCTTGGAGCGTGGAGGAGTGCCCAGGGCATGAGCAGTTCTTC.

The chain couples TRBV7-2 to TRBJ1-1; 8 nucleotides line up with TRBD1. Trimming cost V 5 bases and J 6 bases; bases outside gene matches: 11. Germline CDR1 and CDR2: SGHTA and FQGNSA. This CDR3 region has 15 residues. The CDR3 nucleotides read TGTGCCAGCAGCCCCGGACAGGGTGTGTTTCCTGAAGCTTTCTTT. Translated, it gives CASSPGQGVFPEAFF.

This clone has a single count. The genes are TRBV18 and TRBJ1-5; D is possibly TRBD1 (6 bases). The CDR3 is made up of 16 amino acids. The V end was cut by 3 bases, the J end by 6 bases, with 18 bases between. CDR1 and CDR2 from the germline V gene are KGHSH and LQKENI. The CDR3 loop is CASSPPGRTEGQPQHF. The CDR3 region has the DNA TGTGCCAGCTCACCGCCGGGGCGGACAGAAGGTCAGCCCCAGCATTTT.

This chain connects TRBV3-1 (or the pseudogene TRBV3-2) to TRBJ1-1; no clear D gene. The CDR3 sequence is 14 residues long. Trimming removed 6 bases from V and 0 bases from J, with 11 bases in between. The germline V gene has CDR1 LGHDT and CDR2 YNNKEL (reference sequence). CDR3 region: CASSDVGMNTEAFF. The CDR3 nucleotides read TGTGCCAGCAGTGATGTGGGCATGAACACTGAAGCTTTCTTT.

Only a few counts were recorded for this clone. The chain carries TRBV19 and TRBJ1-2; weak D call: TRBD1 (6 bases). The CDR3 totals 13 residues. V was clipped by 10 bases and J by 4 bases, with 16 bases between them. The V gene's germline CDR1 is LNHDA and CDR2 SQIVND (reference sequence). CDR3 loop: CATSPRTAYGYTF. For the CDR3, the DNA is TGTGCCACCTCCCCCAGGACAGCCTATGGCTACACCTTC.

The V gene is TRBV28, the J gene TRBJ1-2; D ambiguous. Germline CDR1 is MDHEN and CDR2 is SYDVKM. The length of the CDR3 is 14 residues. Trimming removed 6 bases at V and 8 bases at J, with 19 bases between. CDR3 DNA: TGTGCCAGCAGGGAGGCACGATGGGAGGAGGGCTACACCTTC. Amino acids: CASREARWEEGYTF.

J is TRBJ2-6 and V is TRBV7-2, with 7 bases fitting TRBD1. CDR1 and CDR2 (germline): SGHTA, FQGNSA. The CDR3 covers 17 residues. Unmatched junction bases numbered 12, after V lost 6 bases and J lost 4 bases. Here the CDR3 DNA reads TGTGCCAGCAGGACTAATCGACAGGGTTCGGGGGCCAACGTCCTGACTTTC. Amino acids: CASRTNRQGSGANVLTF.

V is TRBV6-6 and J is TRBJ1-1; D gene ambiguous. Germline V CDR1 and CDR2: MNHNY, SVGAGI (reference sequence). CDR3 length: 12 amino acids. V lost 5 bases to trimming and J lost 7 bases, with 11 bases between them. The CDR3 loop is CASSGQVIEAFF. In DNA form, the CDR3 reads TGTGCCAGCAGTGGCCAGGTGATTGAAGCTTTCTTT.

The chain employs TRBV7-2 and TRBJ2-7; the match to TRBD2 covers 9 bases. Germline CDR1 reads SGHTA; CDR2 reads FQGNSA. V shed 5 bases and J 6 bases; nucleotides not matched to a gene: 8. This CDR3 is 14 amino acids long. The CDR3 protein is CASSNSGSLTEQYF. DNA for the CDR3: TGTGCCAGCAGCAATAGCGGGAGTTTAACCGAGCAGTACTTC. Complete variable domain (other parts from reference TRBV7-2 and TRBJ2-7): GAGVSQSPSNKVTEKGKDVELRCDPISGHTALYWYRQSLGQGLEFLIYFQGNSAPDKSGLPSDRFSAERTGGSVSTLTIQRTQQEDSAVYLCASSNSGSLTEQYFGPGTRLTVT.